This T cell receptor (beta chain) originates from a study of early T cells in non-severe SARS-CoV-2 infection. Study background: Sequencing targeted bulk RNA from unsorted whole blood, leaving chains unpaired. Broader study findings: In VDJdb matching, anti-spike CD8 responses were favored while private and CD4 specificities went missing.

Unique molecular identifiers were added to individual cDNA molecules. MiXCR, applied by TCRdb to the 5' RACE reads, yields one record per CDR3 protein. There are about 64,000 distinct CDR3 sequences in the sample; approximately 12% occur only once, and 1.3% to 1.5% lies in the top ten. Looked up from germline, CDR1 is MNHEY and CDR2 is SVGAGI. Trimming pared 4 bases from V and 0 bases from J, leaving 16 bases between. The CDR3 length is 16 residues. Worth noting for this clonotype: Its antigen is as yet unknown.

The gene calls are TRBV6-5 and TRBJ2-7; D may correspond to TRBD1 or TRBD2 (6 bases each). Sequences were derived from whole blood, sampled at baseline. The sequence was obtained from an adult who was a healthcare worker with PCR-confirmed SARS-CoV-2 infection or an uninfected control (not recorded which). The CDR3 here is CASSSLGGRSSYEQYF. Written as DNA, the CDR3 is TGTGCCAGCAGTTCCCTCGGGGGCCGGAGCTCCTACGAGCAGTACTTC.